This TCR beta chain was observed in a study of blood T cell repertoires in COVID-19. Only in-frame clones appear in the TCRdb table, and some are missing; sequencing was by immunoSEQ multiplex PCR. The sample lists about 150,000 clones, roughly 90% seen once, with 3.5% to 4.5% in the top ten. This CDR3 spans 16 amino acids. Germline CDR1 is SGHRS and CDR2 is YFSETQ. Unmatched junction bases numbered 4, after V lost 0 bases and J lost 1 base. The specimen sequenced was PBMCs or T cells enriched from blood (not recorded which). The rearrangement joins TRBV5-1 to TRBJ2-5, with 9 bases identical to TRBD2. This clonotype was sampled from a woman aged 40 to 49 who had been exposed to COVID-19. The CDR3 nucleotides are TGCGCCAGCAGCTTGGAGGCTAGCGGGGCCCAAGAGACCCAGTACTTC. Amino acid sequence: CASSLEASGAQETQYF.